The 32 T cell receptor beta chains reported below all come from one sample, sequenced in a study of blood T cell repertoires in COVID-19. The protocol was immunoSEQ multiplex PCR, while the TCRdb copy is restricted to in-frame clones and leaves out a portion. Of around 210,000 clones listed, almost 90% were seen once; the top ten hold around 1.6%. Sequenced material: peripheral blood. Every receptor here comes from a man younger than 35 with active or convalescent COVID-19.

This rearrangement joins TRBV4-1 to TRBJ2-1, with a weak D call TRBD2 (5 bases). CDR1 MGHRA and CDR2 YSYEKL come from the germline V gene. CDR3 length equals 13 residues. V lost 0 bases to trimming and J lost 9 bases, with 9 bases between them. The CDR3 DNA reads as TGCGCCAGCAGCCAAGACCTAGCAAGTGAGCAGTTCTTC. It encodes CASSQDLASEQFF.

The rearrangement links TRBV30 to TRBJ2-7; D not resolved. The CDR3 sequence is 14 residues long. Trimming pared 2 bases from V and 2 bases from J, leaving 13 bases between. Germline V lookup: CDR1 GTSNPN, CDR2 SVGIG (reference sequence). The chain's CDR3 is CAWSSLPPAYEQYF. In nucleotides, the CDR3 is TGTGCCTGGAGTTCCCTTCCTCCAGCCTACGAGCAGTACTTC.

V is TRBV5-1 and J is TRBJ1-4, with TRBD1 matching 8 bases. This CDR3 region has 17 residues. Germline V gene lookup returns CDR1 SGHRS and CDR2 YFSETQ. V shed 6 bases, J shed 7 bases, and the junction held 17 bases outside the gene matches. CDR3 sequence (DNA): TGCGCCAGCACCCTGGGGGCAGGGGGCTTTGAGAGTGAAAAACTGTTTTTT. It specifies CASTLGAGGFESEKLFF.

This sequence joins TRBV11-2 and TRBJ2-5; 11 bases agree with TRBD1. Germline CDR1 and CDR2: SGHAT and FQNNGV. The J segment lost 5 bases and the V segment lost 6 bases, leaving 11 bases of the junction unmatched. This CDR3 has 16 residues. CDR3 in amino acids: CASSSGQGAQGETQYF. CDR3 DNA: TGTGCCAGCAGTTCTGGACAGGGGGCTCAGGGTGAGACCCAGTACTTC.

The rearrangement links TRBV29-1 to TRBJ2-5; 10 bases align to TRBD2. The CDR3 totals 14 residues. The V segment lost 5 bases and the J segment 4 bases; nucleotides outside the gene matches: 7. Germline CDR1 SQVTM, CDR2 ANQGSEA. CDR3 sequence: CSVPTSGKGETQYF. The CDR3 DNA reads TGCAGCGTTCCCACTAGCGGGAAGGGAGAGACCCAGTACTTC.

This CDR3 reads CASSSNRDTEAFF. DNA of the CDR3: TGTGCCAGCAGTTCTAACAGGGACACTGAAGCTTTCTTT. The chain couples TRBV6-5 to TRBJ1-1, with TRBD1 as a possible D gene (6 bases). The CDR3 is made up of 13 amino acids. The ends were cut back, 4 bases at V and 3 bases at J, with 9 bases in the middle. Germline V gene sequence: CDR1 MNHEY, CDR2 SVGAGI.

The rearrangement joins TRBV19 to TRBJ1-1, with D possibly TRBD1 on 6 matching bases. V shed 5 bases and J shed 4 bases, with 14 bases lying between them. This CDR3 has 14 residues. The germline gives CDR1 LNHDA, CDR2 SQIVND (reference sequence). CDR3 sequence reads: CASSPWEGGTEAFF. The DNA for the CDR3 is TGTGCCAGTAGTCCTTGGGAGGGGGGCACTGAAGCTTTCTTT.

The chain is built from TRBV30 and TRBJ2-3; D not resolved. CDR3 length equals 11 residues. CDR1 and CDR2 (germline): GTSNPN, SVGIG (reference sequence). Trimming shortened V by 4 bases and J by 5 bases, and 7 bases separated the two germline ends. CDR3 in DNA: TGTGCCTGGACGGTTAAAGATACGCAGTATTTT. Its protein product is CAWTVKDTQYF. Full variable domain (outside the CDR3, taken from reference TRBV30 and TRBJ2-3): SQTIHQWPATLVQPVGSPLSLECTVEGTSNPNLYWYRQAAGRGLQLLFYSVGIGQISSEVPQNLSASRPQDRQFILSSKKLLLSDSGFYLCAWTVKDTQYFGPGTRLTVL.

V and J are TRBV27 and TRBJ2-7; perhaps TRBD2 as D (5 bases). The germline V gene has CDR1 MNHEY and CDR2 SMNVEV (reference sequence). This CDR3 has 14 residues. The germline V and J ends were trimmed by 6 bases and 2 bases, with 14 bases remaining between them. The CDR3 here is CASRVILGAYEQYF. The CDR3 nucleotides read TGTGCCAGCAGGGTAATTCTCGGGGCCTACGAGCAGTACTTC.

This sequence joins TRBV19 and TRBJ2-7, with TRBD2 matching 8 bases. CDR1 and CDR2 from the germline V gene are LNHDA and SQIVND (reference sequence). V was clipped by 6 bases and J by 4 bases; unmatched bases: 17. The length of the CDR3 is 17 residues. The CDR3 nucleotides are TGTGCCAGTAGCCTCGCTCCGGGAGGGGGGCTTTTTTACGAGCAGTACTTC. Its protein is CASSLAPGGGLFYEQYF.

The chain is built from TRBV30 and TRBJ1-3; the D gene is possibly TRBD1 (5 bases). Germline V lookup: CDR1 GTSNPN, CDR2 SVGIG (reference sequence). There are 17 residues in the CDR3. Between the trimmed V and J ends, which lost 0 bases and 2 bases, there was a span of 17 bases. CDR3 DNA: TGTGCCTGGAGTGTACGGGGGGGGTCGACAGCTGGAAACACCATATATTTT. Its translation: CAWSVRGGSTAGNTIYF.

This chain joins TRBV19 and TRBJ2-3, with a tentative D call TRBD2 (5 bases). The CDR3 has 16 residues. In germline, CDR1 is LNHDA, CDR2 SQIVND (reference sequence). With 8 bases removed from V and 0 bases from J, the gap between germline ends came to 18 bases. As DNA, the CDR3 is TGTGCCAGTGCGGAACATCGGACTGCTAGCACAGATACGCAGTATTTT. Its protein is CASAEHRTASTDTQYF.

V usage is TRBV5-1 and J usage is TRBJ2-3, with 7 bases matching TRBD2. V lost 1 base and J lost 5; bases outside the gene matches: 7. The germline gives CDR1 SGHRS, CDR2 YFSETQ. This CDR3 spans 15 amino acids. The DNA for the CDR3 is TGCGCCAGCAGCTTGAGAGGACTAGAAAAAGATACGCAGTATTTT. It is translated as CASSLRGLEKDTQYF. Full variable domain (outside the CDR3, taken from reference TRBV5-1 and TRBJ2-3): KAGVTQTPRYLIKTRGQQVTLSCSPISGHRSVSWYQQTPGQGLQFLFEYFSETQRNKGNFPGRFSGRQFSNSRSEMNVSTLELGDSALYLCASSLRGLEKDTQYFGPGTRLTVL.

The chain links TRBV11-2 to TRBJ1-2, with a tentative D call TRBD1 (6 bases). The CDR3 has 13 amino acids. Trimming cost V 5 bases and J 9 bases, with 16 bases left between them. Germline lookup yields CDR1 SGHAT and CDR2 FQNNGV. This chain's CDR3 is CASSPGDIRSYTF. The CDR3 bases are TGTGCCAGCAGCCCCGGGGACATAAGGAGCTACACCTTC.

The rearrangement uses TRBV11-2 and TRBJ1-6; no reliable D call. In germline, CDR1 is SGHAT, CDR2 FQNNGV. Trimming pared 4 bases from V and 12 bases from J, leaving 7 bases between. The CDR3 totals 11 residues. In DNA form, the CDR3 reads TGTGCCAGCAGCTCCCGCGGACCCCTCCACTTT. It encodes CASSSRGPLHF. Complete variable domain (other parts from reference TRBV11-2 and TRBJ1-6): EAGVAQSPRYKIIEKRQSVAFWCNPISGHATLYWYQQILGQGPKLLIQFQNNGVVDDSQLPKDRFSAERLKGVDSTLKIQPAKLEDSAVYLCASSSRGPLHFGNGTRLTVT.

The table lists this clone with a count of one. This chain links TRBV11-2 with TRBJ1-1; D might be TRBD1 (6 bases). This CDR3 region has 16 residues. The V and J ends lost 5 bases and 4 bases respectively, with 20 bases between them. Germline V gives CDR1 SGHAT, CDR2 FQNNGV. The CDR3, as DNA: TGTGCCAGCAGCCCCGACCCCGGGGGGCTGGTCACTGAAGCTTTCTTT. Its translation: CASSPDPGGLVTEAFF.

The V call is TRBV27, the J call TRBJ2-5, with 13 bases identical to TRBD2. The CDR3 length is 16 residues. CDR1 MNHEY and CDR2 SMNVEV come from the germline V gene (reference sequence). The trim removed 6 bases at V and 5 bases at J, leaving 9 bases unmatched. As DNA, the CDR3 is TGTGCCAGCAGCCGTCGGACTAGCGGGAGTAGGGAGACCCAGTACTTC. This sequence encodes CASSRRTSGSRETQYF.

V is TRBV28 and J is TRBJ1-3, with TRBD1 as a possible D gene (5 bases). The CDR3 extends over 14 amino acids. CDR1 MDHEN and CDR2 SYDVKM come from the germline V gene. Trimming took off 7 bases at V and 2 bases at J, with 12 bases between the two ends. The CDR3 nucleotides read TGTGCCAGCACCTTGGGGGGTACTGGAAACACCATATATTTT. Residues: CASTLGGTGNTIYF.

In DNA, the CDR3 is TGTGCCAGCAGCTACGGACTGGGGACCGGGGAGCTGTTTTTT. This sequence encodes CASSYGLGTGELFF. The genes are TRBV5-6 and TRBJ2-2, with a possible D match to TRBD2 (5 bases). Trimming took 3 bases from V and 5 from J, leaving 11 bases between them. This CDR3 is built from 14 residues. CDR1 and CDR2 (germline): SGHDT, YYEEEE.

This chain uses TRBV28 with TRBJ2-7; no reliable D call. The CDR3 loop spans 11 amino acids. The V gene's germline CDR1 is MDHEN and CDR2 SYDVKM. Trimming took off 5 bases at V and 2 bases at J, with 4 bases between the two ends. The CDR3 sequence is CASSPAYEQYF. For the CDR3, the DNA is TGTGCCAGCAGTCCAGCCTACGAGCAGTACTTC.

The CDR3 DNA is TGTGCCAGCAGACTTGGGCAGGGGGCGAACTATGGCTACACCTTC. Its protein product is CASRLGQGANYGYTF. The chain is built from TRBV2 and TRBJ1-2, with TRBD1 matching over 8 bases. The CDR3 contains 15 residues. J gave up 2 bases and V 6 bases, and 8 bases lay outside the gene matches. Germline V gene lookup returns CDR1 SNHLY and CDR2 FYNNEI. The full variable domain, rest sourced from reference TRBV2 and TRBJ1-2, is EPEVTQTPSHQVTQMGQEVILRCVPISNHLYFYWYRQILGQKVEFLVSFYNNEISEKSEIFDDQFSVERPDGSNFTLKIRSTKLEDSAMYFCASRLGQGANYGYTFGSGTRLTVV.

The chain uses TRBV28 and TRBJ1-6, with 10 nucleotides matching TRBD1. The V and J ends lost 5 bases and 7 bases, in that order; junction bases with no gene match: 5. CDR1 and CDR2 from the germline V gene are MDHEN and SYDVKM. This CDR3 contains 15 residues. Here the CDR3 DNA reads TGTGCCAGCAGTCCCGGGGACAGGGGCAATTCACCCCTCCACTTT. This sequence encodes CASSPGDRGNSPLHF.

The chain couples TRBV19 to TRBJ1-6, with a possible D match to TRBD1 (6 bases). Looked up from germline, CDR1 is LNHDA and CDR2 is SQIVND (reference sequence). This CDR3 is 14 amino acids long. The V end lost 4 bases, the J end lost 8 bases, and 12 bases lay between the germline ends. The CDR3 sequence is CASSNRDTYSPLHF. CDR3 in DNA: TGTGCCAGTAGTAACCGGGACACTTATTCACCCCTCCACTTT. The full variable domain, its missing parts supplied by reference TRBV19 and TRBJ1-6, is DGGITQSPKYLFRKEGQNVTLSCEQNLNHDAMYWYRQDPGQGLRLIYYSQIVNDFQKGDIAEGYSVSREKKESFPLTVTSAQKNPTAFYLCASSNRDTYSPLHFGNGTRLTVT.

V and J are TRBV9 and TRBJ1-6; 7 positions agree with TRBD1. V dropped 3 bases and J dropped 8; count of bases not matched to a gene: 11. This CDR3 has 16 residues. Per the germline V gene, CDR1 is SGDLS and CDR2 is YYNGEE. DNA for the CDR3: TGTGCCAGCAGCGCTTCCAGGGGGGAACCATATTCACCCCTCCACTTT. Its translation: CASSASRGEPYSPLHF. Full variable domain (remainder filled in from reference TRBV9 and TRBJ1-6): DSGVTQTPKHLITATGQRVTLRCSPRSGDLSVYWYQQSLDQGLQFLIQYYNGEERAKGNILERFSAQQFPDLHSELNLSSLELGDSALYFCASSASRGEPYSPLHFGNGTRLTVT.

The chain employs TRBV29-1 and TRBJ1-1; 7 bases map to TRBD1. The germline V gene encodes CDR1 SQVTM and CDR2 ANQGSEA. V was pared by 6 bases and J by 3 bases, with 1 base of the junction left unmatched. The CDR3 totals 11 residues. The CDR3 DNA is TGCAGCGTCGACAGGGACACTGAAGCTTTCTTT. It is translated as CSVDRDTEAFF.

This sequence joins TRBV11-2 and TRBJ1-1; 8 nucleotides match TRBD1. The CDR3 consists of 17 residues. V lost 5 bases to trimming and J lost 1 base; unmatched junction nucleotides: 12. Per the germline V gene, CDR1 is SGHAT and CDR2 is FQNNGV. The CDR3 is CASSQGALGGPNTEAFF. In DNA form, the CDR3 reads TGTGCCAGCAGCCAGGGGGCTCTCGGGGGGCCGAACACTGAAGCTTTCTTT.

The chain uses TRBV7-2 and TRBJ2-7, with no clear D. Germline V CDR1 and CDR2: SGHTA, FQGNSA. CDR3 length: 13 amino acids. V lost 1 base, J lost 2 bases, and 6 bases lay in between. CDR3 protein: CASSLEPAYEQYF. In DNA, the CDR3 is TGTGCCAGCAGCTTAGAACCAGCCTACGAGCAGTACTTC.

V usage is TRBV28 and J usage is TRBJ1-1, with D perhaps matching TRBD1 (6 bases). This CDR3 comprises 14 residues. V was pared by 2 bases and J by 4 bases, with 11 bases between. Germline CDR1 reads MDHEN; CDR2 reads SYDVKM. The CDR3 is CASSLRGGGTEAFF. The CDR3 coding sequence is TGTGCCAGCAGTTTAAGGGGAGGGGGCACTGAAGCTTTCTTT.

The DNA for the CDR3 is TGTGCCAGCAGCTTGATACAGCACACTGAAGCTTTCTTT. Translated: CASSLIQHTEAFF. V gene TRBV5-4 combines with J gene TRBJ1-1; D remains ambiguous. There are 13 residues in the CDR3. The germline V gene encodes CDR1 SGHNT and CDR2 YYREEE (reference sequence). With 1 base removed from V and 3 bases from J, the gap between germline ends came to 7 bases.

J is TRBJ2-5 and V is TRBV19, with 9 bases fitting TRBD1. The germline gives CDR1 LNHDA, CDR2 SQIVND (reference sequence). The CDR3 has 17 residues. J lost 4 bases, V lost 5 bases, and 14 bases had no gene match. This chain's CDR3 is CASSSPLGQGIGETQYF. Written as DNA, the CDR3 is TGTGCCAGTAGTTCTCCCCTCGGACAGGGGATAGGAGAGACCCAGTACTTC.

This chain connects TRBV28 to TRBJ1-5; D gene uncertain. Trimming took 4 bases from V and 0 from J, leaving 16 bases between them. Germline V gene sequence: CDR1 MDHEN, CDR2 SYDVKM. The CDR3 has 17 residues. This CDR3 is CASSSGGRGYSNQPQHF. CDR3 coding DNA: TGTGCCAGCAGTTCGGGTGGTCGGGGATATAGCAATCAGCCCCAGCATTTT.

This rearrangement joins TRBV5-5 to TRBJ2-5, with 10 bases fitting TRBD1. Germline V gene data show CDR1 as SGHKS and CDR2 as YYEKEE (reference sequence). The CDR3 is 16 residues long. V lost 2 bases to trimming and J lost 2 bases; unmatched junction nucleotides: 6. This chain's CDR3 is CASSLPDRGQQETQYF. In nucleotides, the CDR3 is TGTGCCAGCAGCTTACCCGACAGGGGGCAACAAGAGACCCAGTACTTC.